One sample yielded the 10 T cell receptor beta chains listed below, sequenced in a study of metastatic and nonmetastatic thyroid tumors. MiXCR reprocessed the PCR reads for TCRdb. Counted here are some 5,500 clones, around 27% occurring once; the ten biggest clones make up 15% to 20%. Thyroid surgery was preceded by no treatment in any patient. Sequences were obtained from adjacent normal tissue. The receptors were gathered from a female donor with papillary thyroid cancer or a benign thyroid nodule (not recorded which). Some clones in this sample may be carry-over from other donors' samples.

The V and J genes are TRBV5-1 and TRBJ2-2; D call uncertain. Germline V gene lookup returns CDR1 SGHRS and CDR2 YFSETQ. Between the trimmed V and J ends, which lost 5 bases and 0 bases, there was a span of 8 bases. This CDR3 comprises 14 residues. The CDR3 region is CASRSTANTGELFF. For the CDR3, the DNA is TGCGCCAGCAGGAGCACAGCGAACACCGGGGAGCTGTTTTTT.

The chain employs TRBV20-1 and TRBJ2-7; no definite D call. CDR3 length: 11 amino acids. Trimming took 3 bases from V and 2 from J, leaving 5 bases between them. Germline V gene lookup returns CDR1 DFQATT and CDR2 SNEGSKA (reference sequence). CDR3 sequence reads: CSASPPYEQYF. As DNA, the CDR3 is TGCAGTGCTAGCCCACCCTACGAGCAGTACTTC.

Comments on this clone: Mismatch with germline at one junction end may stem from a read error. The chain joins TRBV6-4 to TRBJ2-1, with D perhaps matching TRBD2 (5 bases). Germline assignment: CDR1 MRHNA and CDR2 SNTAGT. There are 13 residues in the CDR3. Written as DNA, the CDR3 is TGTGCCAGCAGGGAGGTGTATCCCAATGCGCAGTTCTTC. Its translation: CASREVYPNAQFF.

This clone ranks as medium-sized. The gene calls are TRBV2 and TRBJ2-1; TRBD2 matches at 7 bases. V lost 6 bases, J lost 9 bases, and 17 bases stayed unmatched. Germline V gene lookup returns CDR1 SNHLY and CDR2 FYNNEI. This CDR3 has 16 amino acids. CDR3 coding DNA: TGTGCCAGCAGCCCCAGCCGGGGGGAGGGCCTACGTGAGCAGTTCTTC. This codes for CASSPSRGEGLREQFF.

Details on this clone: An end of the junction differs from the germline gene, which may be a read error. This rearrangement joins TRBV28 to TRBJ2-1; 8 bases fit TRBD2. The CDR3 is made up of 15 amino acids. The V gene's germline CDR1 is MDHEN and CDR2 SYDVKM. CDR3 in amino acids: CAGSLTGRGGNKQFF. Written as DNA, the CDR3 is TGTGCCGGCAGTTTAACGGGACGGGGGGGCAATAAGCAGTTCTTC.

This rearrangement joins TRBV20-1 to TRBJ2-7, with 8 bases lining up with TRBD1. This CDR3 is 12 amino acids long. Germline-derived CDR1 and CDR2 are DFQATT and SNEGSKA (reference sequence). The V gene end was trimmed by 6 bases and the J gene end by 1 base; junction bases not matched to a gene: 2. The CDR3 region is CSADRGSYEQYF. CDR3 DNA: TGCAGTGCCGACAGGGGTTCCTACGAGCAGTACTTC.

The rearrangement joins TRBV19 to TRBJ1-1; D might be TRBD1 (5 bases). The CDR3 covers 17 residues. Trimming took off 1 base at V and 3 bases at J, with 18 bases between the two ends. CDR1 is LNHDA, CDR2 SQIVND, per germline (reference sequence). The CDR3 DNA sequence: TGTGCCAGTAGTATAGTATATGGGGCAGATTTAGACACTGAAGCTTTCTTT. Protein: CASSIVYGADLDTEAFF.

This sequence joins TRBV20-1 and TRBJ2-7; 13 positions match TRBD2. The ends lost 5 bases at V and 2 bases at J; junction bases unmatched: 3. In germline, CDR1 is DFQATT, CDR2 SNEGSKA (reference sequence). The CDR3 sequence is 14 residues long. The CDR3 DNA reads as TGCAGTGCTCCAACTAGCGGGAGGGCCTACGAGCAGTACTTC. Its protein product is CSAPTSGRAYEQYF.

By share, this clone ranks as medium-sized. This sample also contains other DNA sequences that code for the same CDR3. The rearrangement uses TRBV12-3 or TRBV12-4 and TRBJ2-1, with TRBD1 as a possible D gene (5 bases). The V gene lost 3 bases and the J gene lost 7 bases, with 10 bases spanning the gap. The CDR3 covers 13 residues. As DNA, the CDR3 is TGTGCCAGCAGTTTGGGGCTCCGAAATGAGCAGTTCTTC. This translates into CASSLGLRNEQFF.

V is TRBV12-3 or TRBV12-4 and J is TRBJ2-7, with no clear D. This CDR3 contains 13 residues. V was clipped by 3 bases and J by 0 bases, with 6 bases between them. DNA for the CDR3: TGTGCCAGCAGTTTTGGTCTCTCCTACGAGCAGTACTTC. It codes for CASSFGLSYEQYF.